This T cell receptor beta chain was recorded in a study of blood T cells in healthy people across ages. Next came a second PCR, run for roughly 7 to 12 cycles, which used a sample-barcoded 5' primer along with a J-beta primer mix. Each cDNA was tagged by a template-switch adaptor containing 12 random nucleotides. Sequencing yielded, for each sample, at least 2.5 million paired-end reads carrying CDR3. TCRdb redid the calling of the 5' RACE reads with MiXCR, one entry per CDR3 protein. The repertoire includes about 630,000 distinct CDR3 sequences, under 25% of them detected once, and 3.6% sits in the top ten. This CDR3 comprises 17 residues. Germline V gene lookup returns CDR1 MNHEY and CDR2 SMNVEV (reference sequence). V lost 5 bases to trimming and J lost 0 bases; unmatched junction nucleotides: 9. As to this clonotype: Its specificity is not known.

Each donor supplied ten milliliters of peripheral blood. General observations from the study: Long-lived donors had more naive CD4+ cells and higher diversity than aged donors.

The chain has TRBV27 and TRBJ2-7, with 11 nucleotides matching TRBD2. The TCR was taken from a man between 65 and 85 years old in good health. Specimen: blood. CDR3 amino acids: CASSPTPGLADSYEQYF. DNA of the CDR3: TGTGCCAGCAGTCCGACTCCGGGACTAGCGGACTCCTACGAGCAGTACTTC.